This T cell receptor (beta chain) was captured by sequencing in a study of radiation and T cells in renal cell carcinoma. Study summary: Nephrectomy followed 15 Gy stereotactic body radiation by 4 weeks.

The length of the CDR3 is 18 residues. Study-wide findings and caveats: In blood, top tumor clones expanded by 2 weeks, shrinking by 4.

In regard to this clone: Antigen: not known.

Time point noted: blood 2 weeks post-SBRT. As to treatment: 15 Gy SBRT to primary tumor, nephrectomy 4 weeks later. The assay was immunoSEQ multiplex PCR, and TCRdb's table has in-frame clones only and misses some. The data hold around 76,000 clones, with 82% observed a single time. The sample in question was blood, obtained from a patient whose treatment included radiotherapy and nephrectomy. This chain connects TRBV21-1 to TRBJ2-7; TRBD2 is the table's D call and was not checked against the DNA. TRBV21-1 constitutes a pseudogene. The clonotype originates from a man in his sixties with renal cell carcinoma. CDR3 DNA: TGTGCCAGCAGCAAAGAGGGAAATCGGCGGGAGCCCTCCTACGAGCAGTACTTC. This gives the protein CASSKEGNRREPSYEQYF.